This TCR beta chain was found in a study of siplizumab effects on memory and regulatory T cells. The assay was immunoSEQ multiplex PCR, and TCRdb's table has in-frame clones only and misses some. The data contain approximately 100,000 clones, just over 90% of them singletons. For this clone: Its antigen is unidentified.

Study findings and constraints: The alloresponse seemed to draw substantially on naive T cells, which appeared more diverse than memory cells. Proliferating siplizumab-culture Tregs lacked confirmation of suppressive function. In the presence of siplizumab, alloreactive sequences traceable to unstimulated CD4+ memory cells were significantly reduced. For mappable alloreactive CD4+ clones, the mean Treg-derived fraction was nearly 70% with siplizumab and 26.9% in controls.

The sequenced sample consisted of non-Treg CD4+ T cells sorted from blood. This TCR was recovered from a human donor in good health.

CDR3 sequence reads: CASSTPLLASSDTQYF. CDR3 sequence (DNA): TGTGCCAGTAGTACCCCCCTCTTAGCATCATCAGATACGCAGTATTTT. The chain joins TRBV19 to TRBJ2-3; no definite D call. The germline CDR1 and CDR2 sequences are LNHDA and SQIVND (reference sequence). V was cut by 4 bases and J by 4 bases, with 18 bases left in between. The CDR3 is 16 residues long.